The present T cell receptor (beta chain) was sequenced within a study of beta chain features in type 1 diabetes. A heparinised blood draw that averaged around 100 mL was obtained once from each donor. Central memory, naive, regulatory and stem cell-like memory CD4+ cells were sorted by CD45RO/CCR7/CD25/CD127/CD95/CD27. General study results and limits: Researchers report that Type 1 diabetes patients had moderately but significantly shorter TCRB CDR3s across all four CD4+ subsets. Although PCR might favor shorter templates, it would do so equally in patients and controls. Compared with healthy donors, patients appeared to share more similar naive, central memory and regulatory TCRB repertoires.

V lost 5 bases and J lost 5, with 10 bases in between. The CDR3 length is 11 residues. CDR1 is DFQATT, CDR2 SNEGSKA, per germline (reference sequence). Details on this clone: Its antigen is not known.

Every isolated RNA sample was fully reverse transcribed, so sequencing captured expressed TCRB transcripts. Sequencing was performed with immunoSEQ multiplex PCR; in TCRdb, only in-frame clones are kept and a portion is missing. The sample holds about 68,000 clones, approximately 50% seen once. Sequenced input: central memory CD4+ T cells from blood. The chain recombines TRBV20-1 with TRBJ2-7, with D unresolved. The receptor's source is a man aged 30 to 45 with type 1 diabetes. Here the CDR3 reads CSACLRDEQYF. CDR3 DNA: TGCAGTGCTTGCCTCCGGGACGAGCAGTACTTC.